The TCR beta chain described here comes from a study of regulatory T cells in long-lasting Graves disease. Noted time point: newly diagnosed GD, antithyroid drugs for less than 3 months. Generation of the TCR library employed RNA extracted from PBMCs. This clonotype was found many times. To make TCR beta libraries, researchers used iRepertoire HTBI primers and Arm-PCR of CDR3 regions. MiXCR was run by TCRdb on the multiplex PCR reads, yielding one entry per CDR3 protein. The sample holds about 450,000 distinct CDR3 sequences, approximately 14% seen once. Germline V gene data show CDR1 as LGHNT and CDR2 as FRNRAP. The CDR3 loop spans 17 amino acids. The V segment lost 6 bases and the J segment 0 bases; nucleotides outside the gene matches: 11. These same records also appear under a second study, on T cells in Graves' hyperthyroidism and ophthalmopathy. Turning to that study: Graves' hyperthyroidism showing no ophthalmopathy progression within 18 months was considered stable.

The sample consisted of peripheral blood mononuclear cells (PBMCs), taken at new diagnosis, from a patient treated with antithyroid drugs. The source of this sequence is a woman in her 50s with Graves disease. The chain couples TRBV12-5 to TRBJ1-1, with 9 bases identical to TRBD1. This CDR3 reads CASGYRLQGALNTEAFF. The CDR3 coding sequence is TGTGCTAGTGGATATAGACTACAGGGGGCCCTGAACACTGAAGCTTTCTTT.